One and the same sample provided the 25 T cell receptor beta chains below, sequenced in a study of blood T cell repertoires in COVID-19. Here immunoSEQ multiplex PCR was the method, and the copy in TCRdb shows in-frame clones only, minus some. The sample has a few hundred thousand clones; 75% to 90% are singletons. The sequenced sample was peripheral blood. The origin of the receptors is a woman aged 60-70 years with COVID-19, enrolled during active disease.

The chain links TRBV3-1 (or the pseudogene TRBV3-2) to TRBJ2-3; 8 positions agree with TRBD2. CDR1 is LGHDT, CDR2 YNNKEL, per germline (reference sequence). The CDR3 has 17 residues. Trimming took 4 bases from V and 0 from J; bases not matched to a gene: 9. The CDR3 loop reads CASSLGGGFSSTDTQYF. The CDR3 nucleotides read TGTGCCAGCAGCCTGGGCGGGGGGTTCTCTAGCACAGATACGCAGTATTTT.

The rearrangement uses TRBV6-1 and TRBJ1-2, with 8 bases matching TRBD1. V trimming: 3 bases; J trimming: 6 bases; junction bases outside the gene matches: 6. Per the germline V gene, CDR1 is MNHNS and CDR2 is SASEGT. This CDR3 has 14 residues. The CDR3 nucleotides are TGTGCCAGCAGTGATTCAGGGGACAGGAATGGCTACACCTTC. The encoded protein is CASSDSGDRNGYTF.

The J gene is TRBJ2-7, the V gene TRBV3-1 (or the pseudogene TRBV3-2); D perhaps matches TRBD1 (6 bases). In germline, CDR1 is LGHDT, CDR2 YNNKEL (reference sequence). V was clipped by 0 bases and J by 5 bases, with 11 bases between them. CDR3 size: 14 residues. The CDR3 DNA reads as TGTGCCAGCAGCCAAGAGGGCAGGGGAAACGAGCAGTACTTC. Its translation is CASSQEGRGNEQYF.

This sequence joins TRBV29-1 and TRBJ2-1, with D perhaps TRBD2 (7 bases). This CDR3 has 16 residues. Germline V lookup: CDR1 SQVTM, CDR2 ANQGSEA. V was clipped by 0 bases and J by 8 bases, with 20 bases between them. CDR3: CSVEETSRGPRDEQFF. DNA for the CDR3: TGCAGCGTTGAAGAGACCTCGCGGGGGCCTCGGGATGAGCAGTTCTTC.

V and J are TRBV2 and TRBJ1-5; a weak D match, TRBD1 (6 bases). Trimming pared 3 bases from V and 5 bases from J, leaving 14 bases between. CDR3 size: 15 residues. Per the germline V gene, CDR1 is SNHLY and CDR2 is FYNNEI. CDR3 sequence reads: CASSDVTGNDQPQHF. CDR3 nucleotides: TGTGCCAGCAGTGACGTAACAGGGAACGATCAGCCCCAGCATTTT. Together with reference TRBV2 and TRBJ1-5, the CDR3 gives the full variable domain: EPEVTQTPSHQVTQMGQEVILRCVPISNHLYFYWYRQILGQKVEFLVSFYNNEISEKSEIFDDQFSVERPDGSNFTLKIRSTKLEDSAMYFCASSDVTGNDQPQHFGDGTRLSIL.

This clone was detected only a few times. The V gene is TRBV23-1, the J gene TRBJ2-2; 7 nucleotides match TRBD1. TRBV23-1 belongs to the ORF category, with a function that is uncertain. Trimming removed 3 bases from V and 5 bases from J; junction bases left unmatched: 6. CDR3 length: 15 amino acids. CDR3 loop: CASSHGTVCTGELFF. The CDR3, as DNA: TGCGCCAGCAGTCACGGGACAGTTTGTACCGGGGAGCTGTTTTTT.

The chain employs TRBV6-5 and TRBJ1-5; tentatively, D is TRBD1 (5 bases). CDR3 size: 14 residues. CDR1 and CDR2 from the germline V gene are MNHEY and SVGAGI. Trimming took off 6 bases at V and 0 bases at J, with 9 bases between the two ends. The DNA of the CDR3 is TGTGCCAGCAGGCTAGACAGTAGCAATCAGCCCCAGCATTTT. Protein: CASRLDSSNQPQHF.

This sequence joins TRBV4-3 and TRBJ2-1, with 14 bases matching TRBD2. After removal of 3 bases from V and 7 bases from J, the junction contained 5 bases not matched to a gene. CDR3 length equals 16 residues. CDR1 LGHNA and CDR2 YSLEER come from the germline V gene. The CDR3 nucleotides read TGCGCCAGCAGCCAGCGACTAGCGGGGGGGACTAATGAGCAGTTCTTC. Translating it yields CASSQRLAGGTNEQFF.

V usage is TRBV7-7 and J usage is TRBJ2-5, with TRBD1 matching over 7 bases. Germline assignment: CDR1 SSHAT and CDR2 FNYEAQ (reference sequence). The CDR3 covers 13 residues. After removal of 5 bases from V and 5 bases from J, the junction contained 5 bases not matched to a gene. The chain's CDR3 is CASSRAGGETQYF. CDR3 DNA: TGTGCCAGCAGCCGAGCAGGGGGTGAGACCCAGTACTTC. The whole variable domain, remainder taken from reference TRBV7-7 and TRBJ2-5, is GAGVSQSPRYKVTKRGQDVTLRCDPISSHATLYWYQQALGQGPEFLTYFNYEAQPDKSGLPSDRFSAERPEGSISTLTIQRTEQRDSAMYRCASSRAGGETQYFGPGTRLLVL.

The chain joins TRBV25-1 to TRBJ2-7; D gene uncertain. Germline V gene data show CDR1 as MGHDK and CDR2 as SYGVNS. The V gene lost 1 base and the J gene lost 0 bases, with 4 bases spanning the gap. CDR3 length equals 13 residues. This CDR3 is CASSESNSYEQYF. The CDR3 coding sequence is TGTGCCAGCAGTGAATCTAACTCCTACGAGCAGTACTTC.

The chain has TRBV6-5 and TRBJ2-3; D perhaps matches TRBD1 (5 bases). V shed 0 bases and J shed 2 bases, with 9 bases lying between them. CDR3 size: 15 residues. CDR1 is MNHEY, CDR2 SVGAGI, per germline. CDR3 residues: CASSYSLQDTDTQYF. CDR3 in DNA: TGTGCCAGCAGTTACTCGTTACAGGACACAGATACGCAGTATTTT.

This clone was seen a handful of times. V gene TRBV4-1 combines with J gene TRBJ1-4; the D is unclear. Germline CDR1 and CDR2: MGHRA and YSYEKL. There are 15 residues in the CDR3. Trimming pared 0 bases from V and 4 bases from J, leaving 9 bases between. The CDR3 spells CASSQDVTVNEKLFF. Written as DNA, the CDR3 is TGCGCCAGCAGCCAAGATGTCACAGTTAATGAAAAACTGTTTTTT.

This clone showed up just once. This chain links TRBV6-5 with TRBJ1-5, with 8 bases matching TRBD1. CDR1 is MNHEY, CDR2 SVGAGI, per germline. With V trimmed by 6 bases and J by 1 base, 5 bases remained unmatched. The CDR3 has 15 amino acids. CDR3 sequence: CASSDRTGSNQPQHF. The CDR3 DNA reads TGTGCCAGCAGCGATAGGACAGGGAGCAATCAGCCCCAGCATTTT.

This chain's CDR3 is CASSRQGMNTEAFF. The CDR3 coding sequence is TGCGCCAGCAGCAGACAGGGTATGAACACTGAAGCTTTCTTT. V is TRBV5-1 and J is TRBJ1-1; 7 nucleotides agree with TRBD1. Germline values: CDR1 SGHRS, CDR2 YFSETQ. Trimming removed 4 bases from V and 0 bases from J; junction bases left unmatched: 3. The CDR3 sequence is 14 residues long.

The rearrangement joins TRBV9 to TRBJ1-2; no definite D call. Germline assignment: CDR1 SGDLS and CDR2 YYNGEE. This CDR3 is built from 15 residues. Trimming left V 3 bases short and J 5 bases short, with 17 bases between. The CDR3 here is CASSGDSLGGYGYTF. Here the CDR3 DNA reads TGTGCCAGCAGCGGAGACTCACTGGGTGGGTATGGCTACACCTTC.

As to this clone: Other nucleotide sequences from this sample produce the same CDR3. J is TRBJ2-1 and V is TRBV7-9; D unresolved. Germline V lookup: CDR1 SEHNR, CDR2 FQNEAQ (reference sequence). The CDR3 is 13 residues long. Trimming shortened V by 1 base and J by 4 bases, and 5 bases separated the two germline ends. CDR3 in amino acids: CASSLGLYNEQFF. In DNA form, the CDR3 reads TGTGCCAGCAGCTTAGGCCTATACAATGAGCAGTTCTTC. The entire variable domain, with the rest obtained from reference TRBV7-9 and TRBJ2-1, is as follows: DTGVSQNPRHKITKRGQNVTFRCDPISEHNRLYWYRQTLGQGPEFLTYFQNEAQLEKSRLLSDRFSAERPKGSFSTLEIQRTEQGDSAMYLCASSLGLYNEQFFGPGTRLTVL.

The chain has TRBV19 and TRBJ1-5; D gene ambiguous. Germline assignment: CDR1 LNHDA and CDR2 SQIVND (reference sequence). V was pared by 5 bases and J by 3 bases, with 14 bases between. The CDR3 sequence is 15 residues long. CDR3: CASSARRAPNQPQHF. CDR3 in DNA: TGTGCCAGTAGTGCACGGCGGGCACCCAATCAGCCCCAGCATTTT.

The chain links TRBV6-2 or TRBV6-3 to TRBJ1-3, with a tentative D call TRBD1 (5 bases). The germline V and J ends were trimmed by 6 bases and 0 bases, with 12 bases remaining between them. Germline V CDR1 and CDR2: MNHEY, SVGEGT. This CDR3 region has 15 residues. The CDR3 DNA is TGTGCCAGCAGCGACCAGGGTTTCTCTGGAAACACCATATATTTT. It translates to CASSDQGFSGNTIYF.

J is TRBJ2-4 and V is TRBV11-2; 9 positions agree with TRBD2. V dropped 0 bases and J dropped 3; count of bases not matched to a gene: 9. The CDR3 spans 18 residues. Germline V gene sequence: CDR1 SGHAT, CDR2 FQNNGV. CDR3 residues: CASSLEIGGGAVKNIQYF. The DNA of the CDR3 is TGTGCCAGCAGCTTAGAAATCGGCGGGGGGGCCGTCAAAAACATTCAGTACTTC.

The sample holds one count of this clone. V and J are TRBV6-5 and TRBJ1-1, with D possibly TRBD1 on 6 matching bases. Germline CDR1 and CDR2: MNHEY and SVGAGI. V lost 2 bases, J lost 2 bases, and 12 bases lay in between. The CDR3 sequence is 15 residues long. The CDR3 nucleotides are TGTGCCAGCAGTTACGGGCCAGGGGTCAACACTGAAGCTTTCTTT. Its protein is CASSYGPGVNTEAFF.

Only one count was recorded for this clone. The rearrangement joins TRBV7-8 to TRBJ1-6; D gene ambiguous. V was trimmed by 1 base and J by 5 bases, leaving 9 bases between them. CDR1 SGHVS and CDR2 FQNEAQ come from the germline V gene. The CDR3 is 15 residues long. CDR3 protein: CASSLGATNNSPLHF. For the CDR3, the DNA is TGTGCCAGCAGCTTAGGGGCGACTAATAATTCACCCCTCCACTTT.

The chain's CDR3 is CASSVVTGYGYTF. The CDR3 DNA sequence: TGTGCCAGCAGCGTAGTCACAGGGTATGGCTACACCTTC. V usage is TRBV9 and J usage is TRBJ1-2, with D maybe TRBD1 (6 bases). V was cut by 0 bases and J by 5 bases, with 8 bases left in between. CDR1 is SGDLS, CDR2 YYNGEE, per germline. The CDR3 totals 13 residues.

The chain uses TRBV30 and TRBJ2-2; 9 positions match TRBD1. The J segment lost 4 bases and the V segment lost 6 bases, leaving 6 bases of the junction unmatched. The CDR3 sequence is 14 residues long. Germline-derived CDR1 and CDR2 are GTSNPN and SVGIG (reference sequence). In DNA form, the CDR3 reads TGTGCCTGCATAACAGGGGGCAGCACCGGGGAGCTGTTTTTT. This codes for CACITGGSTGELFF.

V gene TRBV5-4 combines with J gene TRBJ2-6; 10 positions match TRBD1. Germline V gives CDR1 SGHNT, CDR2 YYREEE (reference sequence). Trimming removed 3 bases from V and 0 bases from J; junction bases left unmatched: 9. The CDR3 has 19 amino acids. The CDR3 sequence: CASSSTGQGWGSGANVLTF. CDR3 DNA: TGTGCCAGCAGCTCAACGGGACAGGGGTGGGGCTCTGGGGCCAACGTCCTGACTTTC.

The V gene is TRBV5-4, the J gene TRBJ1-4, with 9 bases lining up with TRBD1. Trimming at V came to 4 bases and at J to 8 bases, leaving 6 bases not matched to a gene. The V gene's germline CDR1 is SGHNT and CDR2 YYREEE (reference sequence). The CDR3 is 14 residues long. For the CDR3, the DNA is TGTGCCAGCAGCCTACAGGGGGCCGGGGAAAAACTGTTTTTT. This sequence encodes CASSLQGAGEKLFF.